These 25 T cell receptor beta chains were sequenced from one sample in a study of CD8 T cells in Susac syndrome. An amount of RNA that ranged from roughly 0.5 to 1 ug was reverse transcribed with random hexamers. Each CDR3 protein gets one entry after TCRdb re-called the immunoSEQ multiplex PCR reads with MiXCR. The data show about 430,000 distinct CDR3 sequences, roughly 85% seen once. Sequencing was performed on CD8+ T cells from PBMCs. The receptors come from a human donor with multiple sclerosis.

The chain recombines TRBV25-1 with TRBJ2-1, with D perhaps TRBD1 (5 bases). The CDR3 consists of 17 residues. Germline V gives CDR1 MGHDK, CDR2 SYGVNS. V was cut by 4 bases and J by 0 bases, with 16 bases left in between. The chain's CDR3 is CASSVLPNRSSYNEQFF. The DNA for the CDR3 is TGTGCCAGCAGTGTTTTACCTAACAGGAGCTCCTACAATGAGCAGTTCTTC. Together with reference TRBV25-1 and TRBJ2-1, the CDR3 gives the full variable domain: EADIYQTPRYLVIGTGKKITLECSQTMGHDKMYWYQQDPGMELHLIHYSYGVNSTEKGDLSSESTVSRIRTEHFPLTLESARPSHTSQYLCASSVLPNRSSYNEQFFGPGTRLTVL.

This clonotype has more than one count but fewer than ten. CDR3 sequence (DNA): TGTGCCAGCAGCTTAGGGTGGGACAGTTCTATCTCTGGGGCCAACGTCCTGACTTTC. Encoded protein: CASSLGWDSSISGANVLTF. The V gene is TRBV7-6, the J gene TRBJ2-6; 7 bases are a match to TRBD1. V gave up 1 base and J gave up 0 bases; unmatched junction bases: 9. The CDR3 runs 19 residues. Germline-derived CDR1 and CDR2 are SGHVS and FNYEAQ. The variable domain in full, with the rest retrieved from reference TRBV7-6 and TRBJ2-6, is GAGVSQSPRYKVTKRGQDVALRCDPISGHVSLYWYRQALGQGPEFLTYFNYEAQQDKSGLPNDRFSAERPEGSISTLTIQRTEQRDSAMYRCASSLGWDSSISGANVLTFGAGSRLTVL.

V usage is TRBV5-6 and J usage is TRBJ2-2, with 7 bases fitting TRBD2. Germline V lookup: CDR1 SGHDT, CDR2 YYEEEE. This CDR3 contains 16 residues. Unmatched junction bases numbered 4, after V lost 0 bases and J lost 2 bases. The CDR3 spells CASSLEKRDNTGELFF. The CDR3 coding sequence is TGTGCCAGCAGCTTGGAAAAGCGGGACAACACCGGGGAGCTGTTTTTT.

The rearrangement links TRBV6-6 to TRBJ2-5, with D uncertain. Germline lookup yields CDR1 MNHNY and CDR2 SVGAGI (reference sequence). The length of the CDR3 is 11 residues. V dropped 9 bases and J dropped 4 bases, with 9 bases sitting between them. The CDR3: CASGFRETQYF. The CDR3 coding sequence is TGTGCCAGTGGGTTCCGAGAGACCCAGTACTTC.

This sequence joins TRBV6-4 and TRBJ2-5; the D gene is possibly TRBD1 (6 bases). Trimming left V 3 bases short and J 4 bases short, with 12 bases between. The CDR3 totals 14 residues. Germline lookup yields CDR1 MRHNA and CDR2 SNTAGT. This chain's CDR3 is CASSDARGVETQYF. DNA of the CDR3: TGTGCCAGCAGTGATGCCAGGGGAGTAGAGACCCAGTACTTC.

V gene TRBV19 combines with J gene TRBJ2-7, with D possibly TRBD1 on 5 matching bases. The germline gives CDR1 LNHDA, CDR2 SQIVND (reference sequence). Trimming removed 6 bases at V and 4 bases at J, with 16 bases between. The CDR3 sequence is 14 residues long. CDR3 loop: CASSSLTGVYEQYF. CDR3 DNA sequence: TGTGCCAGTAGCTCCCTAACAGGCGTTTACGAGCAGTACTTC.

The gene calls are TRBV19 and TRBJ1-1; D gene ambiguous. Per germline, CDR1 LNHDA and CDR2 SQIVND (reference sequence). Trimming pared 3 bases from V and 6 bases from J, leaving 8 bases between. CDR3 length: 12 amino acids. CDR3 nucleotides: TGTGCCAGTAGTATGGGAGTAGCTGAAGCTTTCTTT. Translated, it gives CASSMGVAEAFF.

V usage is TRBV5-4 and J usage is TRBJ2-5, with TRBD1 as a possible D gene (6 bases). In germline, CDR1 is SGHNT, CDR2 YYREEE (reference sequence). Trimming shortened V by 4 bases and J by 2 bases, and 12 bases separated the two germline ends. This CDR3 region has 14 residues. The CDR3 protein is CASSVDRLQETQYF. CDR3 coding DNA: TGTGCCAGCAGCGTAGACAGGTTACAAGAGACCCAGTACTTC.

This clonotype was picked up one time. The rearrangement links TRBV20-1 to TRBJ2-1; a possible D gene is TRBD1 (6 bases). The CDR3 runs to 13 residues. Per the germline V gene, CDR1 is DFQATT and CDR2 is SNEGSKA (reference sequence). V was shortened by 3 bases and J by 8 bases, with 14 bases between the two germline ends. The CDR3 spells CSASPGVADEQFF. CDR3 DNA sequence: TGCAGTGCTAGCCCAGGGGTGGCCGATGAGCAGTTCTTC.

CDR3 nucleotide sequence: TGTGCCAGCAGCTCCACTCACGGGGTCACGGGACAGGGTTACACCGGGGAGCTGTTTTTT. Translated: CASSSTHGVTGQGYTGELFF. The chain couples TRBV11-1 to TRBJ2-2, with TRBD1 matching 9 bases. The J segment lost 3 bases and the V segment lost 4 bases, leaving 18 bases of the junction unmatched. The CDR3 totals 20 residues. The germline CDR1 and CDR2 sequences are SGHAT and FQDESV (reference sequence).

The genes are TRBV30 and TRBJ2-2; a possible D gene is TRBD2 (6 bases). Germline assignment: CDR1 GTSNPN and CDR2 SVGIG (reference sequence). The CDR3 length is 13 residues. V gave up 5 bases and J gave up 6 bases, with 13 bases separating them. CDR3 residues: CAWGRDAAGELFF. The CDR3 nucleotides are TGTGCCTGGGGGCGGGATGCGGCCGGGGAGCTGTTTTTT. Full variable domain (remainder filled in from reference TRBV30 and TRBJ2-2): SQTIHQWPATLVQPVGSPLSLECTVEGTSNPNLYWYRQAAGRGLQLLFYSVGIGQISSEVPQNLSASRPQDRQFILSSKKLLLSDSGFYLCAWGRDAAGELFFGEGSRLTVL.

The chain has TRBV19 and TRBJ1-6, with TRBD1 matching over 8 bases. The CDR3 is 15 amino acids. In germline, CDR1 is LNHDA, CDR2 SQIVND (reference sequence). V trimming: 9 bases; J trimming: 3 bases; junction bases outside the gene matches: 7. The CDR3 loop is CASRMDRDYNSPLHF. DNA of the CDR3: TGTGCCAGCCGAATGGACAGGGACTATAATTCACCCCTCCACTTT.

The chain has TRBV5-4 and TRBJ2-1, with TRBD2 identical over 14 bases. The ends lost 4 bases at V and 8 bases at J; junction bases unmatched: 2. Germline V CDR1 and CDR2: SGHNT, YYREEE (reference sequence). This CDR3 spans 14 amino acids. The DNA of the CDR3 is TGTGCCAGCAGCCGACTAGCGGGAGGGCATGAGCAGTTCTTC. It translates to CASSRLAGGHEQFF.

The DNA of the CDR3 is TGTGCCAGCAGCCCTAGTGAGGGGAGCTCCTACAATGAGCAGTTCTTC. Its protein product is CASSPSEGSSYNEQFF. The rearrangement uses TRBV7-9 and TRBJ2-1, with D perhaps being TRBD1 or TRBD2 (5 bases each). This CDR3 region has 16 residues. Trimming took off 5 bases at V and 0 bases at J, with 14 bases between the two ends. CDR1 and CDR2 from the germline V gene are SEHNR and FQNEAQ (reference sequence). Combining the CDR3 with reference TRBV7-9 and TRBJ2-1 gives the whole variable domain DTGVSQNPRHKITKRGQNVTFRCDPISEHNRLYWYRQTLGQGPEFLTYFQNEAQLEKSRLLSDRFSAERPKGSFSTLEIQRTEQGDSAMYLCASSPSEGSSYNEQFFGPGTRLTVL.

Only one count was recorded for this clonotype. The V call is TRBV6-5, the J call TRBJ1-1; 7 bases are a match to TRBD1. Germline CDR1 MNHEY, CDR2 SVGAGI. V shed 5 bases, J shed 3 bases, and the junction held 9 bases outside the gene matches. The CDR3 extends over 15 amino acids. The DNA for the CDR3 is TGTGCCAGCAGTAAGTCTTCAGGGGGACACACTGAAGCTTTCTTT. Amino acids: CASSKSSGGHTEAFF.

This clonotype appeared a single time. The chain joins TRBV12-3 or TRBV12-4 to TRBJ1-1; D unclear. The ends were cut back, 8 bases at V and 1 base at J, with 11 bases in the middle. This CDR3 contains 13 residues. This chain's CDR3 is CASGIGPNTEAFF. CDR3 coding DNA: TGTGCCAGCGGCATCGGGCCGAACACTGAAGCTTTCTTT.

This clonotype came up a few times. The CDR3 is CASSSTGTAYGYTF. The CDR3 DNA sequence: TGTGCCAGCAGTTCTACCGGGACGGCCTATGGCTACACCTTC. The chain has TRBV12-3 or TRBV12-4 and TRBJ1-2; weak D call: TRBD1 (5 bases). V was trimmed by 4 bases and J by 4 bases, leaving 13 bases between them. The CDR3 extends over 14 amino acids.

This rearrangement joins TRBV5-4 to TRBJ2-1; a weak D match, TRBD2 (6 bases). V lost 1 base to trimming and J lost 7 bases, with 15 bases between them. CDR1 and CDR2 from the germline V gene are SGHNT and YYREEE (reference sequence). The CDR3 loop spans 15 amino acids. CDR3 coding DNA: TGTGCCAGCAGCTTGTGGTGGGAGGTCGGAAATGAGCAGTTCTTC. It codes for CASSLWWEVGNEQFF. Combining the CDR3 with reference TRBV5-4 and TRBJ2-1 gives the whole variable domain ETGVTQSPTHLIKTRGQQVTLRCSSQSGHNTVSWYQQALGQGPQFIFQYYREEENGRGNFPPRFSGLQFPNYSSELNVNALELDDSALYLCASSLWWEVGNEQFFGPGTRLTVL.

The rearrangement joins TRBV30 to TRBJ1-2, with D tentatively TRBD1 (5 bases). The V gene's germline CDR1 is GTSNPN and CDR2 SVGIG (reference sequence). Trimming shortened V by 7 bases and J by 4 bases, and 10 bases separated the two germline ends. This CDR3 is built from 11 residues. The CDR3: CAFRGFYGYTF. The CDR3 bases are TGTGCCTTTAGGGGATTCTATGGCTACACCTTC.

V and J are TRBV4-2 and TRBJ1-1; unclear D gene. Germline CDR1 and CDR2: LGHNA and YNFKEQ. The CDR3 is 15 amino acids. V was clipped by 0 bases and J by 3 bases, with 11 bases between them. CDR3 DNA: TGTGCCAGCAGCCAAGAGGCAGGCTGGGACACTGAAGCTTTCTTT. Translation: CASSQEAGWDTEAFF.

This sequence joins TRBV7-2 and TRBJ1-5, with TRBD1 as a possible D gene (5 bases). Trimming left V 5 bases short and J 2 bases short, with 13 bases between. The germline V gene has CDR1 SGHTA and CDR2 FQGNSA. The CDR3 totals 15 residues. The CDR3 DNA sequence: TGTGCCAGCAGCCCCTGGGACGGAGGCAATCAGCCCCAGCATTTT. Protein sequence: CASSPWDGGNQPQHF.

Turning to this clonotype: A read error may produce the germline difference seen at one junction end. V and J are TRBV27 and TRBJ2-1; D not certain. The length of the CDR3 is 12 residues. In germline, CDR1 is MNHEY, CDR2 SMNVEV (reference sequence). The CDR3 coding sequence is TGTGCCAGCAGTTTATCGGGCAATGAGCAGCTCTTC. Its protein is CASSLSGNEQLF.

The rearrangement joins TRBV20-1 to TRBJ1-2, with 9 bases that match TRBD1. The ends lost 0 bases at V and 7 bases at J; junction bases unmatched: 6. The CDR3 sequence is 14 residues long. The germline V gene has CDR1 DFQATT and CDR2 SNEGSKA (reference sequence). The CDR3 DNA follows: TGCAGTGCTAGAGATCTGAACAGGGGGCCTGGCTACACCTTC. Protein product: CSARDLNRGPGYTF.

The count of this clonotype is one. The chain joins TRBV4-1 to TRBJ1-1; 8 nucleotides align to TRBD1. Germline V gene data show CDR1 as MGHRA and CDR2 as YSYEKL. The CDR3 length is 14 residues. Germline trimming cut 0 bases from V and 11 bases from J; bases unmatched to any gene: 8. The CDR3 is CASSQEGQGAGAFF. For the CDR3, the DNA is TGCGCCAGCAGCCAAGAGGGTCAGGGGGCTGGGGCTTTCTTT.

The gene calls are TRBV4-1 and TRBJ2-1; 10 nucleotides line up with TRBD2. The junction had 15 bases not matched to a gene; V was cut back by 0 bases and J by 4 bases. The CDR3 loop spans 20 amino acids. From germline, CDR1 is MGHRA and CDR2 YSYEKL. CDR3: CASSQETLAGAFSVYNEQFF. CDR3 coding DNA: TGCGCCAGCAGCCAAGAGACTCTAGCGGGAGCGTTTAGCGTGTACAATGAGCAGTTCTTC.